This T cell receptor beta chain was identified during a study of blood T cell repertoires in COVID-19. Turning to the study itself: Donors in the United States, Italy and Spain gave samples during acute or convalescent COVID-19. PBMCs, B-cell-depleted T cells, or T cells provided the cDNA or gDNA that made up the material.

In germline, CDR1 is MNHEY, CDR2 SVGEGT. V was clipped by 2 bases and J by 8 bases; unmatched bases: 15. CDR3 length: 17 residues. In the original analysis: Estimated nucleated cell counts came from reference gene primer amplification. Assay used: immunoSEQ multiplex PCR; TCRdb lists only in-frame clones, some missing. D and trimming come from the DNA, and the V and J calls and clone size come from that table. The sample carries roughly 200,000 clones, 85% to 90% recorded once. The chain links TRBV6-2 or TRBV6-3 to TRBJ1-2, with TRBD1 matching 9 bases. The clonotype originates from a woman between 18 and 30 years old who had recovered from COVID-19. Sequenced sample: peripheral blood. CDR3 sequence reads: CASSYPSGEQGARGYTF. The CDR3 DNA sequence: TGTGCCAGCAGTTACCCGTCGGGGGAACAGGGGGCCCGAGGCTACACCTTC.